The 2 T cell receptor beta chains below come from one sample, sequenced in a study of cytomegalovirus exposure and HLA in healthy donors. TCRdb's table, derived via immunoSEQ multiplex PCR, lists solely in-frame clones and lacks some. The data show 70,000 to 75,000 clones, just under 95% seen once. The source material was PBMCs. The source of these receptors is a man between 18 and 29 years old in good health and CMV-seropositive.

In nucleotides, the CDR3 is TGTGCCAGCAGCTTGCGACCGACAGAGAACACTGAAGCTTTCTTT. Encoded protein: CASSLRPTENTEAFF. The genes are TRBV7-6 and TRBJ1-1; D is perhaps TRBD1 (5 bases). Germline lookup yields CDR1 SGHVS and CDR2 FNYEAQ. The ends were cut back, 3 bases at V and 1 base at J, with 12 bases in the middle. The CDR3 is 15 amino acids.

The chain recombines TRBV7-9 with TRBJ2-1, with D perhaps TRBD1 (5 bases). Trimming removed 7 bases at V and 0 bases at J, with 10 bases between. CDR1 SEHNR and CDR2 FQNEAQ come from the germline V gene (reference sequence). The CDR3 sequence is 14 residues long. The CDR3 region has the DNA TGTGCCAGCAATCAGGGTCCCTCCTACAATGAGCAGTTCTTC. This encodes CASNQGPSYNEQFF.